This TCR beta chain is drawn from a study of blood T cell repertoires in COVID-19. At the level of the study: Samples taken during acute and convalescent COVID-19 were collected in the United States, Italy and Spain.

Seattle patients were enrolled while actively infected and followed longitudinally. Using immunoSEQ multiplex PCR, the repertoire was profiled, and TCRdb retains in-frame clones only, with some absent. Of some 130,000 clones listed, around nine tenths were seen once; the top ten hold approximately 10%. With 5 bases clipped from V and 6 bases from J, the junction kept 12 bases outside the gene matches. CDR3 length: 16 residues. The V gene's germline CDR1 is MRHNA and CDR2 SNTAGT. The chain has TRBV6-4 and TRBJ2-1; 8 bases map to TRBD2. Material for sequencing was peripheral blood. The receptor comes from a woman in her seventies with COVID-19, enrolled during active disease. CDR3 loop: CASSPARGGPVNEQFF. The CDR3 nucleotides read TGTGCCAGCAGTCCAGCCCGGGGGGGCCCCGTCAATGAGCAGTTCTTC.